Listed below are T cell receptor beta chains from one sample, sequenced in a study of cytomegalovirus exposure and HLA in healthy donors. Only in-frame clones appear in the TCRdb table, and some are missing; sequencing was by immunoSEQ multiplex PCR. The table includes 250,000 to 400,000 clones, approximately 85% detected once. The source material was PBMCs. The receptors here all came from a man younger than 40 in good health and CMV-seronegative. The CDR3 runs from the conserved cysteine through the conserved F or W. The order of the fields is J gene, V gene, D gene, CDR3 protein, CDR3 DNA. A D gene is named only where the DNA matches it firmly.

J: TRBJ2-3
V: TRBV7-6
D: NA
CDR3: CASSSAGRITDTQYF
DNA: TGTGCCAGCAGCTCGGCGGGACGTATAACAGATACGCAGTATTTT

J: TRBJ2-7
V: TRBV2
D: NA
CDR3: CASSPAENSYEQYF
DNA: TGTGCCAGCAGTCCCGCGGAGAACTCCTACGAGCAGTACTTC

J: TRBJ1-1
V: TRBV2
D: TRBD1
CDR3: CASSPDRDFRNTEAFF
DNA: TGTGCCAGCAGTCCCGACAGGGATTTCCGGAACACTGAAGCTTTCTTT

J: TRBJ1-2
V: TRBV5-5
D: NA
CDR3: CASSLGVRGYTF
DNA: TGTGCCAGCAGCTTGGGCGTCAGGGGCTACACCTTC

J: TRBJ2-7
V: TRBV5-6
D: TRBD2
CDR3: CASSFFLAGGIYEQYF
DNA: TGTGCCAGCAGCTTCTTTCTAGCGGGGGGGATCTACGAGCAGTACTTC

J: TRBJ1-2
V: TRBV18
D: TRBD1
CDR3: CASSPRDRNYGYTF
DNA: TGTGCCAGCTCACCGCGGGACAGGAACTATGGCTACACCTTC

J: TRBJ2-5
V: TRBV5-4
D: TRBD1
CDR3: CASSAPDRGRLETQYF
DNA: TGTGCCAGCAGCGCCCCGGACAGGGGGCGTTTAGAGACCCAGTACTTC

J: TRBJ2-7
V: TRBV7-9
D: TRBD1
CDR3: CASSRDRGLYEQYF
DNA: TGTGCCAGCAGCCGAGACAGGGGACTCTACGAGCAGTACTTC

J: TRBJ2-3
V: TRBV7-6
D: NA
CDR3: CASSQGQIRTDTQYF
DNA: TGTGCCAGCAGCCAAGGACAGATAAGGACAGATACGCAGTATTTT

J: TRBJ1-2
V: TRBV4-1
D: NA
CDR3: CASSQDHRVLYGYTF
DNA: TGCGCCAGCAGCCAAGACCACAGGGTACTCTATGGCTACACCTTC

J: TRBJ1-1
V: TRBV30
D: NA
CDR3: CAWSRTAQGTEAFF
DNA: TGTGCCTGGAGTAGGACGGCCCAGGGGACTGAAGCTTTCTTT

J: TRBJ2-1
V: TRBV4-3
D: NA
CDR3: CASSQSGTGYNEQFF
DNA: TGCGCCAGCAGCCAAAGCGGGACAGGTTACAATGAGCAGTTCTTC

J: TRBJ2-1
V: TRBV7-2
D: NA
CDR3: CASSLAVPPGEQFF
DNA: TGTGCCAGCAGCTTAGCAGTTCCCCCGGGGGAGCAGTTCTTC

J: TRBJ2-1
V: TRBV6-1
D: TRBD1
CDR3: CASSDRGLVNEQFF
DNA: TGTGCCAGCAGCGACAGGGGCTTGGTCAATGAGCAGTTCTTC

J: TRBJ2-7
V: TRBV10-2
D: TRBD2
CDR3: CASSVSGVGAGEQYF
DNA: TGCGCCAGCAGTGTAAGCGGGGTTGGCGCCGGCGAGCAGTACTTC

J: TRBJ2-2
V: TRBV2
D: TRBD1
CDR3: CASTDWGQGFTGELFF
DNA: TGTGCCAGCACTGATTGGGGACAGGGTTTCACCGGGGAGCTGTTTTTT

J: TRBJ2-3
V: TRBV7-9
D: TRBD2
CDR3: CASSVTSGSTDTQYF
DNA: TGTGCCAGCAGCGTAACTAGCGGAAGCACAGATACGCAGTATTTT

J: TRBJ1-1
V: TRBV5-6
D: TRBD1
CDR3: CASSLGQGAFF
DNA: TGTGCCAGCAGCTTGGGACAGGGGGCTTTCTTT

J: TRBJ2-7
V: TRBV5-1
D: TRBD1
CDR3: CASSAGQGYYAYEQYF
DNA: TGCGCCAGCAGCGCCGGACAGGGATACTACGCCTACGAGCAGTACTTC

J: TRBJ1-1
V: TRBV9
D: NA
CDR3: CASETTGTPNTEAFF
DNA: TGTGCCAGCGAGACGACCGGGACACCTAACACTGAAGCTTTCTTT

J: TRBJ2-5
V: TRBV6-5
D: NA
CDR3: CASSLEETQYF
DNA: TGTGCCAGCAGCCTAGAAGAGACCCAGTACTTC